The present entry profiles one T cell receptor beta chain with its context. Its antigen is not yet known. No quality values exist for individual bases; no much larger clone is one base distant. The High Capacity cDNA Reverse Transcription Kit was used to reverse transcribe all of the isolated RNA, meaning that expressed TCRB transcripts were what got sequenced. Deep immunoSEQ sequencing was performed on naive, central memory and regulatory T cell samples, with an average of approximately 4 million total reads per sample. After sorted cells were lysed in RLT buffer, RNA was extracted with DNase-treated RNeasy Micro or Mini kits, with the choice depending on cell number. To prevent cross-contamination, each cell subset was processed individually, whereas patient and healthy donor samples were processed jointly. The immunoSEQ multiplex PCR was used to amplify TCRB sequences from cDNA, generating 87-bp fragments that spanned the CDR3 region. Sequencing of the amplicons was performed on the Illumina HiSeq platform. The paper's processing steps were these. PCR bias was computationally corrected using synthetic template baselines, reads within Hamming distance 2 were collapsed, and singletons that could not be merged were discarded. Reads were aligned against IMGT to assign V, D and J genes, CDR3 length and insertions or deletions at six rearrangement sites. Within each subset, clonotype counts were normalized to sorted cell number, and only after that were true diversity and Gini coefficients computed with the tcR R package. Repertoire sharing was quantified using the overlap coefficient calculated on TCRB nucleotide sequences. Entries here come from immuneACCESS through TCRdb and include only in-frame sequences with V and J called. Some clones fail to appear in such tables; in the studies checked, an unresolved V gene covers under half of the shortfall, and the cause of the remainder is unknown. V and J calls plus clone size are reproduced from that table; the DNA served to infer D and trimming. The sample profile shows 25,000 to 30,000 clones; 56% of them were found once. The ten largest clones take up approximately 1.5% of the sample.

Each donor gave one peripheral blood draw, about 100 mL on average, collected into heparinised tubes. Using a panel that included CD45RO, CCR7, CD25, CD127, CD95 and CD27, naive, central memory, regulatory and stem cell-like memory CD4+ T cells were sorted on a BD FACSAria II. Every sorted population had a purity above 95%. PBMCs were isolated immediately by Lymphoprep density gradient centrifugation and stained directly without culture. Samples were stained and sorted in pairs, with one healthy donor and one patient per experiment, so that batch effects were minimized. This entry is derived from a study of beta chain features in type 1 diabetes (dated by TCRdb to between 2017 and 2018). Context from the whole study: Mean age, gender distribution, total cell number and subset yield did not differ between patients and healthy donors. A total of approximately 110,000,000 sorted cells were examined across all samples, and a strong correlation was observed between cell number per subset and RNA yield. Regulatory and stem cell-like memory subsets were obtained from only 8 patients and roughly 8 healthy donors, while naive and central memory subsets were obtained from all 28 donors. In the study, TCRB repertoires of sorted circulating CD4+ T cell subsets from recently diagnosed type 1 diabetes patients were compared with those of matched healthy donors. What the authors observed across the whole study: HLA sub-analyses involved small numbers of individuals, so any influence of HLA type on TCRB rearrangement remained unresolved. Shorter templates might be favored by PCR, yet because patient and control samples were amplified and corrected together, any such skew would affect both groups equally. Naive, central memory and regulatory TCRB repertoires appeared more similar among patients than among healthy donors. Sequencing cDNA rather than genomic DNA could over-represent highly expressing activated cells, although activation and CD3 levels did not differ between groups. At VDJ recombination sites, patients with type 1 diabetes made fewer insertions and deleted more nucleotides, a pattern implying thymic rearrangement abnormalities. A moderate but significant shortening of TCRB CDR3 length was observed in type 1 diabetes patients in all four CD4+ subsets.

Including cysteine and phenylalanine, the CDR3 has 16 amino acids. The entry retains the CDR3 DNA only, 48 bases that are in frame from base 1. CDR1 and CDR2 are read off the germline V gene (reference sequence) as SEHNR and FQNEAQ. Germline trimming amounts to 3 bases on V and 4 bases on J, with 5 as the count of junction bases outside the gene matches. The clonotype comes from a woman between 18 and 29 years old with type 1 diabetes. The sequence is built from TRBV7-9 and TRBJ2-6, with TRBD1 identical over 8 junction bases. The sample comprised Tregs from blood. The cell subset or site label of this sample denotes: regulatory CD4+ T cells. In nucleotides, the sequence is TGTGCCAGCAGCTTGGACAGGGCGCGCGGGGCCAACGTCCTGACTTTC. This sequence encodes CASSLDRARGANVLTF.